Following are 17 T cell receptor beta chains from one sample sequenced in a study of blood T cell repertoires in COVID-19. Measured with immunoSEQ multiplex PCR; TCRdb has only the in-frame clones, and not every one. The sample has about 240,000 clones; about 79% are singletons. Sequences were obtained from peripheral blood. These receptors were taken from a woman older than 75 with acute or convalescent COVID-19.

The genes are TRBV18 and TRBJ1-2, with a tentative D call TRBD1 (5 bases). The CDR3 extends over 12 amino acids. Germline-derived CDR1 and CDR2 are KGHSH and LQKENI. Trimming left V 3 bases short and J 5 bases short, with 7 bases between. The CDR3, as DNA: TGTGCCAGCTCACCGGACAATTATGGCTACACCTTC. Its protein is CASSPDNYGYTF.

The rearrangement uses TRBV2 and TRBJ1-2, with D maybe TRBD1 (5 bases). CDR3 length: 14 residues. Germline V gene data show CDR1 as SNHLY and CDR2 as FYNNEI. Trimming removed 8 bases at V and 7 bases at J, with 20 bases between. The CDR3 nucleotides read TGTGCCAGCGTCGGGGACCTAATTAGCGGTGGCTACACCTTC. Translating gives CASVGDLISGGYTF.

This chain joins TRBV18 and TRBJ2-2; weak D call: TRBD2 (6 bases). The ends were cut back, 4 bases at V and 0 bases at J, with 15 bases in the middle. Germline V lookup: CDR1 KGHSH, CDR2 LQKENI. This CDR3 spans 17 amino acids. The CDR3 DNA follows: TGTGCCAGCTCACAGGCGCGGCGGGGAACGAACACCGGGGAGCTGTTTTTT. It codes for CASSQARRGTNTGELFF.

This chain links TRBV29-1 with TRBJ2-7; weak D call: TRBD2 (6 bases). Trimming shortened V by 7 bases and J by 3 bases, and 10 bases separated the two germline ends. The germline CDR1 and CDR2 sequences are SQVTM and ANQGSEA. This CDR3 has 11 residues. CDR3 amino acids: CSGRDLYEQYF. The CDR3 nucleotides are TGCAGCGGGCGGGACCTCTACGAGCAGTACTTC.

J is TRBJ1-5 and V is TRBV6-5; 8 nucleotides match TRBD1. V dropped 7 bases and J dropped 4; count of bases not matched to a gene: 9. The CDR3 is 15 amino acids. CDR1 and CDR2 from the germline V gene are MNHEY and SVGAGI. Here the CDR3 reads CASKGNRGANQPQHF. The DNA of the CDR3 is TGTGCCAGCAAGGGAAACAGGGGGGCGAATCAGCCCCAGCATTTT.

The chain is built from TRBV18 and TRBJ2-3, with 9 bases that match TRBD1. The CDR3 loop spans 18 amino acids. Germline values: CDR1 KGHSH, CDR2 LQKENI. Germline trimming cut 3 bases from V and 6 bases from J; bases unmatched to any gene: 16. The CDR3 DNA is TGTGCCAGCTCACCGCTACTTTCGGGACAGGGAATATCGGATACGCAGTATTTT. Translation: CASSPLLSGQGISDTQYF.

The J gene is TRBJ2-2, the V gene TRBV18, with 11 bases identical to TRBD2. The germline CDR1 and CDR2 sequences are KGHSH and LQKENI. The CDR3 contains 15 residues. V was clipped by 5 bases and J by 4 bases; unmatched bases: 3. The CDR3 spells CASSAGTSGTGELFF. CDR3 coding DNA: TGTGCCAGCTCAGCCGGGACTAGCGGCACCGGGGAGCTGTTTTTT.

The DNA of the CDR3 is TGTGCCAGCAGCCCCTTCGGGAGGTCGGCTTTCTTT. This encodes CASSPFGRSAFF. The chain carries TRBV3-1 (or the pseudogene TRBV3-2) and TRBJ1-1; no reliable D call. CDR3 length: 12 amino acids. The germline V gene encodes CDR1 LGHDT and CDR2 YNNKEL (reference sequence). Between the trimmed V and J ends, which lost 4 bases and 11 bases, there was a span of 14 bases.

V is TRBV5-4 and J is TRBJ1-2, with 11 bases aligning to TRBD1. The trim removed 2 bases at V and 7 bases at J, leaving 7 bases unmatched. Germline V gene data show CDR1 as SGHNT and CDR2 as YYREEE (reference sequence). There are 15 residues in the CDR3. CDR3 sequence (DNA): TGTGCCAGCAGCTTAGAGGGACAGGGGGTCGGTGGCTACACCTTC. The encoded protein is CASSLEGQGVGGYTF. The full variable domain, with the rest looked up from reference TRBV5-4 and TRBJ1-2, is ETGVTQSPTHLIKTRGQQVTLRCSSQSGHNTVSWYQQALGQGPQFIFQYYREEENGRGNFPPRFSGLQFPNYSSELNVNALELDDSALYLCASSLEGQGVGGYTFGSGTRLTVV.

The chain combines TRBV5-1 with TRBJ2-4; D is uncertain. The CDR3 length is 14 residues. Germline loops: CDR1 SGHRS, CDR2 YFSETQ. The V and J ends lost 0 bases and 9 bases respectively, with 13 bases between them. CDR3 residues: CASSLDGRSAIQYF. CDR3 DNA: TGCGCCAGCAGCTTGGATGGCAGGTCCGCCATTCAGTACTTC. The variable domain in full, completed from reference TRBV5-1 and TRBJ2-4, reads KAGVTQTPRYLIKTRGQQVTLSCSPISGHRSVSWYQQTPGQGLQFLFEYFSETQRNKGNFPGRFSGRQFSNSRSEMNVSTLELGDSALYLCASSLDGRSAIQYFGAGTRLSVL.

This sequence joins TRBV6-5 and TRBJ1-5; TRBD1 matches at 9 bases. CDR1 and CDR2 (germline): MNHEY, SVGAGI. The CDR3 covers 15 residues. V lost 6 bases and J lost 1; bases outside the gene matches: 4. The DNA for the CDR3 is TGTGCCAGCAGCCGGGACAGGGCGAGCAATCAGCCCCAGCATTTT. It translates to CASSRDRASNQPQHF.

The V gene is TRBV2, the J gene TRBJ2-2; D is unresolved. V lost 3 bases and J 7 bases, leaving 12 bases between the germline ends. This CDR3 comprises 14 residues. In germline, CDR1 is SNHLY, CDR2 FYNNEI. Here the CDR3 reads CASSEPLVVGELFF. CDR3 DNA: TGTGCCAGCAGTGAGCCTCTAGTCGTCGGGGAGCTGTTTTTT.

The count of this clone is one. J is TRBJ2-3 and V is TRBV6-4, with 15 nucleotides matching TRBD2. This CDR3 spans 16 amino acids. The trim removed 10 bases at V and 5 bases at J, leaving 10 bases unmatched. The V gene's germline CDR1 is MRHNA and CDR2 SNTAGT. The CDR3 sequence is CAIGLAGGPGEDTQYF. CDR3 bases: TGTGCCATCGGACTAGCGGGGGGGCCCGGAGAAGATACGCAGTATTTT.

The rearrangement links TRBV7-3 to TRBJ2-3, with no clear D. This CDR3 region has 13 residues. The germline V gene encodes CDR1 SGHTA and CDR2 FQGTGA. Trimming removed 4 bases at V and 8 bases at J, with 13 bases between. The CDR3, as DNA: TGTGCCAGCAGCTCCGGTGGGTCGGGTACGCAGTATTTT. As protein: CASSSGGSGTQYF.

The V gene is TRBV2, the J gene TRBJ2-3; 9 bases are shared with TRBD1. The CDR3 spans 16 residues. Unmatched junction bases numbered 10, after V lost 7 bases and J lost 2 bases. CDR1 and CDR2 (germline): SNHLY, FYNNEI. The CDR3 DNA sequence: TGTGCCAGCACCGGTCGGACAGGGGAGTCCACAGATACGCAGTATTTT. Its translation: CASTGRTGESTDTQYF.

CDR3 residues: CAISGTERDYGYTF. As DNA, the CDR3 is TGTGCCATCAGTGGGACAGAAAGAGACTATGGCTACACCTTC. V and J are TRBV10-3 and TRBJ1-2, with D perhaps TRBD1 (6 bases). The germline gives CDR1 ENHRY, CDR2 SYGVKD. This CDR3 contains 14 residues. V gave up 4 bases and J gave up 3 bases, with 12 bases separating them.

The rearrangement joins TRBV7-3 to TRBJ1-1; D not resolved. V shed 5 bases and J shed 1 base, with 8 bases lying between them. Germline CDR1 reads SGHTA; CDR2 reads FQGTGA. This CDR3 is built from 13 residues. The CDR3, as DNA: TGTGCCAGCAGCCTGGCCAGGAACACTGAAGCTTTCTTT. Its translation: CASSLARNTEAFF. Full variable domain (missing parts from reference TRBV7-3 and TRBJ1-1): GAGVSQTPSNKVTEKGKYVELRCDPISGHTALYWYRQSLGQGPEFLIYFQGTGAADDSGLPNDRFFAVRPEGSVSTLKIQRTERGDSAVYLCASSLARNTEAFFGQGTRLTVV.